The 22 T cell receptor beta chains below come from one sample, sequenced in a study of control samples from healthy donors and cancer patients. Profiled with immunoSEQ multiplex PCR; TCRdb holds only in-frame clones, not every one. The repertoire holds about 130,000 clones, with more than 85% as singletons. Specimen: blood. These receptors all stem from a man aged 18 to 29 in good health.

The V call is TRBV3-1 (or the pseudogene TRBV3-2), the J call TRBJ1-2; D is undetermined. Germline CDR1 and CDR2: LGHDT and YNNKEL (reference sequence). The CDR3 has 17 amino acids. Trimming removed 0 bases from V and 4 bases from J, with 18 bases in between. CDR3: CASSQDPGWERGYGYTF. CDR3 nucleotides: TGTGCCAGCAGCCAAGATCCGGGGTGGGAACGAGGCTATGGCTACACCTTC.

CDR3 protein: CASSGGKNTEAFF. The CDR3 nucleotides are TGTGCCAGCAGCGGCGGAAAGAACACTGAAGCTTTCTTT. V gene TRBV5-5 combines with J gene TRBJ1-1; no definite D call. Per the germline V gene, CDR1 is SGHKS and CDR2 is YYEKEE (reference sequence). The length of the CDR3 is 13 residues. With 4 bases removed from V and 1 base from J, the gap between germline ends came to 8 bases.

V is TRBV9 and J is TRBJ2-3, with D tentatively TRBD2 (6 bases). V was shortened by 0 bases and J by 0 bases, with 8 bases between the two germline ends. The CDR3 length is 15 residues. Germline-derived CDR1 and CDR2 are SGDLS and YYNGEE. The CDR3 region is CASSVGAGSTDTQYF. As DNA, the CDR3 is TGTGCCAGCAGCGTAGGAGCGGGTAGCACAGATACGCAGTATTTT.

The chain carries TRBV5-1 and TRBJ1-4; the D is unclear. This CDR3 contains 14 residues. Germline V lookup: CDR1 SGHRS, CDR2 YFSETQ. The V end lost 4 bases, the J end lost 0 bases, and 7 bases lay between the germline ends. The CDR3 region is CASSDTATNEKLFF. The CDR3 DNA follows: TGCGCCAGCAGCGACACAGCAACTAATGAAAAACTGTTTTTT.

V usage is TRBV19 and J usage is TRBJ1-5, with D unresolved. CDR3 length: 14 amino acids. The germline V gene encodes CDR1 LNHDA and CDR2 SQIVND (reference sequence). V lost 5 bases and J lost 5, with 13 bases in between. DNA for the CDR3: TGTGCCAGTAGTTCCCACTCCAAATATCAGCCCCAGCATTTT. Protein sequence: CASSSHSKYQPQHF.

The V call is TRBV5-1, the J call TRBJ2-7, with a weak D call TRBD1 (6 bases). Trimming pared 0 bases from V and 3 bases from J, leaving 16 bases between. Looked up from germline, CDR1 is SGHRS and CDR2 is YFSETQ. CDR3 length: 16 residues. The CDR3 here is CASSLARDMEYYEQYF. The CDR3 DNA sequence: TGCGCCAGCAGCTTGGCCAGGGACATGGAATACTACGAGCAGTACTTC.

V and J are TRBV6-2 or TRBV6-3 and TRBJ2-3; D ambiguous. Germline V gives CDR1 MNHEY, CDR2 SVGEGT. The V gene lost 4 bases and the J gene lost 3 bases, with 5 bases spanning the gap. This CDR3 is 12 amino acids long. The CDR3: CASSLKTDTQYF. The DNA for the CDR3 is TGTGCCAGCAGTTTGAAAACAGATACGCAGTATTTT.

V usage is TRBV18 and J usage is TRBJ1-1, with D perhaps TRBD1 (5 bases). The germline V gene has CDR1 KGHSH and CDR2 LQKENI. This CDR3 comprises 14 residues. V was clipped by 2 bases and J by 6 bases, with 13 bases between them. The CDR3 DNA follows: TGTGCCAGCTCACCATCAGCAGGGCACGCTGAAGCTTTCTTT. Translating it yields CASSPSAGHAEAFF.

The rearrangement uses TRBV9 and TRBJ2-2; D remains unclear. CDR1 and CDR2 (germline): SGDLS, YYNGEE. Trimming took 1 base from V and 2 from J, leaving 0 bases between them. CDR3 length: 12 residues. The CDR3 DNA reads TGTGCCAGCAGCGTAAACACCGGGGAGCTGTTTTTT. It encodes CASSVNTGELFF. The full variable domain, rest sourced from reference TRBV9 and TRBJ2-2, is DSGVTQTPKHLITATGQRVTLRCSPRSGDLSVYWYQQSLDQGLQFLIQYYNGEERAKGNILERFSAQQFPDLHSELNLSSLELGDSALYFCASSVNTGELFFGEGSRLTVL.

V gene TRBV9 combines with J gene TRBJ1-2, with a possible D match to TRBD1 (5 bases). The CDR3 covers 14 residues. V lost 2 bases and J 0 bases, leaving 8 bases between the germline ends. From germline, CDR1 is SGDLS and CDR2 YYNGEE. The DNA for the CDR3 is TGTGCCAGCAGCGTCGGGACTTCTAACTATGGCTACACCTTC. Translated: CASSVGTSNYGYTF. The whole variable domain, filled in from reference TRBV9 and TRBJ1-2, reads DSGVTQTPKHLITATGQRVTLRCSPRSGDLSVYWYQQSLDQGLQFLIQYYNGEERAKGNILERFSAQQFPDLHSELNLSSLELGDSALYFCASSVGTSNYGYTFGSGTRLTVV.

J is TRBJ2-2 and V is TRBV7-2, with D possibly being TRBD2 (5 bases). CDR3 length: 16 amino acids. The V gene lost 2 bases and the J gene lost 4 bases, with 14 bases spanning the gap. CDR1 and CDR2 (germline): SGHTA, FQGNSA. CDR3 coding DNA: TGTGCCAGCAGCTTATCACTAGGGCAAGGCACCGGGGAGCTGTTTTTT. It codes for CASSLSLGQGTGELFF.

The chain links TRBV4-1 to TRBJ1-1; D gene ambiguous. CDR3 length: 18 residues. V was trimmed by 1 base and J by 0 bases, leaving 18 bases between them. The V gene's germline CDR1 is MGHRA and CDR2 YSYEKL. For the CDR3, the DNA is TGCGCCAGCAGCCAAGCGCCCCGGTATGGTACCTTGAACACTGAAGCTTTCTTT. Translated, it gives CASSQAPRYGTLNTEAFF.

This clone came up once. CDR3 region: CASSFNRASHTEAFF. The CDR3 DNA follows: TGTGCCAGCAGCTTCAACAGGGCATCCCACACTGAAGCTTTCTTT. The genes are TRBV11-2 and TRBJ1-1; D is perhaps TRBD1 (6 bases). The CDR3 has 15 amino acids. Trimming stripped 3 bases from V and 3 bases from J, with 14 bases between. Germline assignment: CDR1 SGHAT and CDR2 FQNNGV.

The gene calls are TRBV7-2 and TRBJ1-1; the D is unclear. CDR1 is SGHTA, CDR2 FQGNSA, per germline. Trimming pared 1 base from V and 2 bases from J, leaving 11 bases between. CDR3 length: 15 amino acids. The DNA of the CDR3 is TGTGCCAGCAGCTTAGACTGGGGTGGAAACACTGAAGCTTTCTTT. This sequence encodes CASSLDWGGNTEAFF.

The V call is TRBV7-9, the J call TRBJ1-1; D is unresolved. The CDR3 is made up of 14 amino acids. Looked up from germline, CDR1 is SEHNR and CDR2 is FQNEAQ (reference sequence). The V end was cut by 2 bases, the J end by 0 bases, with 7 bases between. The CDR3 bases are TGTGCCAGCAGCTTACAGCAGATGAACACTGAAGCTTTCTTT. Translating it yields CASSLQQMNTEAFF. Using reference TRBV7-9 and TRBJ1-1 for the parts outside the CDR3, the full variable domain is DTGVSQNPRHKITKRGQNVTFRCDPISEHNRLYWYRQTLGQGPEFLTYFQNEAQLEKSRLLSDRFSAERPKGSFSTLEIQRTEQGDSAMYLCASSLQQMNTEAFFGQGTRLTVV.

CDR3 loop: CASSQERDNEQFF. The DNA of the CDR3 is TGCGCCAGCAGCCAAGAGCGGGACAATGAGCAGTTCTTC. This chain joins TRBV4-1 and TRBJ2-1; a possible D gene is TRBD2 (5 bases). CDR1 is MGHRA, CDR2 YSYEKL, per germline. The CDR3 length is 13 residues. Trimming removed 0 bases from V and 5 bases from J, with 5 bases in between.

This clone came up once. The chain has TRBV11-1 and TRBJ2-1; 10 nucleotides match TRBD1. V shed 5 bases and J 6 bases; nucleotides not matched to a gene: 4. The CDR3 is made up of 14 amino acids. CDR1 SGHAT and CDR2 FQDESV come from the germline V gene (reference sequence). CDR3 in amino acids: CASSSRTGGNEQFF. In DNA, the CDR3 is TGTGCCAGCAGCAGTAGGACAGGGGGCAATGAGCAGTTCTTC.

This chain links TRBV6-2 or TRBV6-3 with TRBJ2-1; 10 nucleotides match TRBD2. Germline V gene sequence: CDR1 MNHEY, CDR2 SVGEGT. The CDR3 is made up of 15 amino acids. The junction had 5 bases not matched to a gene; V was cut back by 6 bases and J by 3 bases. The CDR3 sequence is CASSKGLAVYNEQFF. In nucleotides, the CDR3 is TGTGCCAGCAGCAAAGGACTAGCGGTCTACAATGAGCAGTTCTTC.

The chain is built from TRBV7-9 and TRBJ1-5; 8 bases agree with TRBD1. The V segment lost 1 base and the J segment 7 bases; nucleotides outside the gene matches: 0. CDR3 length: 13 residues. Germline V gene sequence: CDR1 SEHNR, CDR2 FQNEAQ (reference sequence). CDR3 bases: TGTGCCAGCAGCTTAGGGACAGGGCAGCCCCAGCATTTT. Protein sequence: CASSLGTGQPQHF.

The chain recombines TRBV6-5 with TRBJ2-7; 10 nucleotides align to TRBD1. The germline CDR1 and CDR2 sequences are MNHEY and SVGAGI. This CDR3 is 15 amino acids long. The trim removed 4 bases at V and 3 bases at J, leaving 6 bases unmatched. The CDR3 reads CASSSPRDRGYEQYF. For the CDR3, the DNA is TGTGCCAGCAGTTCGCCGCGGGACAGGGGCTACGAGCAGTACTTC.

V gene TRBV11-1 combines with J gene TRBJ2-1; D might be TRBD1 (5 bases). Germline V CDR1 and CDR2: SGHAT, FQDESV (reference sequence). V lost 4 bases, J lost 1 base, and 14 bases lay in between. This CDR3 region has 16 residues. The CDR3 here is CASSSVKGSSYNEQFF. In nucleotides, the CDR3 is TGTGCCAGCAGCTCTGTCAAGGGGTCGTCCTACAATGAGCAGTTCTTC.

The chain recombines TRBV5-1 with TRBJ2-7; possibly TRBD1 for D (6 bases). The V gene's germline CDR1 is SGHRS and CDR2 YFSETQ. The CDR3 runs to 14 residues. Trimming took 3 bases from V and 2 from J, leaving 12 bases between them. The CDR3 nucleotides are TGCGCCAGCAGCTCAGGGGCCGGAACCTACGAGCAGTACTTC. This translates into CASSSGAGTYEQYF.